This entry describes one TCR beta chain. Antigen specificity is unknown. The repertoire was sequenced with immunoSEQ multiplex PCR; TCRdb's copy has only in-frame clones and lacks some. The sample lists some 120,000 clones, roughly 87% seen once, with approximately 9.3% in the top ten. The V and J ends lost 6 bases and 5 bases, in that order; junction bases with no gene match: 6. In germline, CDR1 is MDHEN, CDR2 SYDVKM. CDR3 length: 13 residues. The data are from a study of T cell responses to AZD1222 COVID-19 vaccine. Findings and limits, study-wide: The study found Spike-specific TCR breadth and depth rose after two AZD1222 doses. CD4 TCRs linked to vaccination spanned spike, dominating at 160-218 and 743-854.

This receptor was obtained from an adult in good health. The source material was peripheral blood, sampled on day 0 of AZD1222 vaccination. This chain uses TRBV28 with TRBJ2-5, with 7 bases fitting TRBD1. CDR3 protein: CASSPTGWETQYF. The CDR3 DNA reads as TGTGCCAGCAGCCCGACAGGGTGGGAGACCCAGTACTTC.